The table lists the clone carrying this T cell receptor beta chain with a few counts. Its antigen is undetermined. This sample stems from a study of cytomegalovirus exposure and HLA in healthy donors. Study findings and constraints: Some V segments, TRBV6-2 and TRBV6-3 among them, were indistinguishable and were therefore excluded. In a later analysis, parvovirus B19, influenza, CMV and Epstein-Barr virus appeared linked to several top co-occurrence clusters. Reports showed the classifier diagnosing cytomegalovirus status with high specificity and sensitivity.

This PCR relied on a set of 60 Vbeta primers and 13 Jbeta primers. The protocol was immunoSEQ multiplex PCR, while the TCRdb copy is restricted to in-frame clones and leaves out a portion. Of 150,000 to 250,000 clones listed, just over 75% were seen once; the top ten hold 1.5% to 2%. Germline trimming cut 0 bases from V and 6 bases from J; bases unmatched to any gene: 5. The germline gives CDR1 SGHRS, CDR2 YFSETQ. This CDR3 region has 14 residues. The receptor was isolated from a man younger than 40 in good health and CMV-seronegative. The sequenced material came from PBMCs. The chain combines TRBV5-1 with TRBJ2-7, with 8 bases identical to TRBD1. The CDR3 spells CASSLDGRGLEQYF. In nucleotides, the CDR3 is TGCGCCAGCAGCTTGGACGGCAGGGGGCTCGAGCAGTACTTC.